Listed below are T cell receptor beta chains from one sample, sequenced in a study of CD8 T cells in Susac syndrome. TCRdb redid the calling of the immunoSEQ multiplex PCR reads with MiXCR, one entry per CDR3 protein. Among about 150,000 distinct CDR3 sequences listed, approximately 95% were seen once. The sequenced material came from CD4+ T cells from PBMCs. The receptors were gathered from a human donor with multiple sclerosis. The CDR3 runs from the conserved cysteine through the conserved F or W. The D gene is left open where the match is weak. Size is stated for part of the rows, as once, few or many counts, or as a class when the clone is expanded.

size	V	D	J	CDR3	DNA
NA	TRBV23-1	NA	TRBJ1-6	CASSQEGSRRVEISPLHF	TGCGCCAGCAGTCAAGAGGGGAGCAGGCGGGTTGAGATATCACCCCTCCACTTT
NA	TRBV2	NA	TRBJ2-7	CASGGAGFEQYF	TGTGCCAGCGGGGGGGCCGGGTTTGAGCAGTACTTC
NA	TRBV30	NA	TRBJ1-5	CAWSKREGQPQHF	TGTGCCTGGAGTAAAAGAGAGGGTCAGCCCCAGCATTTT
NA	TRBV18	NA	TRBJ1-2	CASSPRLSYGYTF	TGTGCCAGCTCACCACGTCTCTCCTATGGCTACACCTTC
NA	TRBV4-3	TRBD1	TRBJ2-7	CASSPWTGQNEQYF	TGCGCCAGCAGCCCCTGGACAGGCCAAAACGAGCAGTACTTC
NA	TRBV18	TRBD1	TRBJ2-7	CASSVGTGRNEQYF	TGTGCCAGCTCCGTTGGGACAGGGAGAAACGAGCAGTACTTC
NA	TRBV6-1	TRBD2	TRBJ2-4	CASSANPSGYQYF	TGTGCCAGCAGTGCTAATCCTAGCGGGTATCAGTACTTC
NA	TRBV6-5	NA	TRBJ2-7	CASSPRITSYEQYF	TGTGCCAGCAGTCCCAGGATCACCTCCTACGAGCAGTACTTC
NA	TRBV9	NA	TRBJ2-1	CASSVVSVPNEQFF	TGTGCCAGCAGCGTAGTGAGCGTCCCCAATGAGCAGTTCTTC
NA	TRBV12-3/TRBV12-4	NA	TRBJ1-6	CASSYRTESPLHF	TGTGCCAGCAGTTACCGGACAGAATCACCCCTCCACTTT
NA	TRBV5-4	TRBD2	TRBJ2-5	CASTKRRLAGGWQETQYF	TGTGCCAGCACCAAAAGAAGGCTAGCGGGGGGTTGGCAAGAGACCCAGTACTTC
NA	TRBV10-3	NA	TRBJ2-1	CAIGLGASAYNEQFF	TGTGCCATCGGATTGGGAGCATCTGCCTACAATGAGCAGTTCTTC
NA	TRBV2	NA	TRBJ2-7	CASTLSSEQYF	TGTGCCAGCACCCTTAGTAGCGAGCAGTACTTC
NA	TRBV9	NA	TRBJ1-1	CASSSSSGSLGTEAFF	TGTGCCAGCAGCTCCTCCTCTGGAAGTTTGGGCACTGAAGCTTTCTTT
NA	TRBV6-2/TRBV6-3	NA	TRBJ2-5	CASSTGTGYQETQYF	TGTGCCAGCAGCACAGGGACGGGGTACCAAGAGACCCAGTACTTC
NA	TRBV30	TRBD1	TRBJ1-2	CAWSGQALYGYTF	TGTGCCTGGTCCGGACAGGCACTCTATGGCTACACCTTC
NA	TRBV6-5	NA	TRBJ2-6	CASSSQMMTGSGANVLTF	TGTGCCAGCAGTTCCCAAATGATGACAGGCTCTGGGGCCAACGTCCTGACTTTC
NA	TRBV9	TRBD1	TRBJ2-7	CASSEGDRGPYEQYF	TGTGCCAGCAGCGAGGGGGACAGGGGTCCTTACGAGCAGTACTTC
NA	TRBV28	NA	TRBJ2-5	CASRGGPKETQYF	TGTGCAAGCAGGGGTGGGCCAAAAGAGACCCAGTACTTC
NA	TRBV2	NA	TRBJ1-2	CASRGRENLSGYTF	TGTGCCAGCAGGGGACGGGAGAACCTCTCTGGCTACACCTTC
NA	TRBV15	TRBD1	TRBJ1-1	CATSRAPFGTANTEAFF	TGTGCCACCAGCAGAGCCCCCTTTGGGACAGCGAACACTGAAGCTTTCTTT
NA	TRBV5-1	NA	TRBJ2-1	CASTNRQRNNEQFF	TGCGCCAGCACCAACCGGCAGAGGAACAATGAGCAGTTCTTC
NA	TRBV30	TRBD1	TRBJ1-5	CAWSATPGQGNQPQHF	TGTGCCTGGAGTGCCACCCCGGGACAGGGGAATCAGCCCCAGCATTTT
NA	TRBV6-5	TRBD1	TRBJ2-1	CASSYFAGGAYNEQFF	TGTGCCAGCAGTTATTTCGCAGGGGGCGCCTACAATGAGCAGTTCTTC
NA	TRBV3-1	NA	TRBJ2-7	CASSQGKLDRLLFYEQYF	TGTGCCAGCAGCCAGGGGAAACTGGACAGACTTCTATTCTACGAGCAGTACTTC
NA	TRBV7-9	NA	TRBJ2-3	CASSQAAGRTDTQYF	TGTGCCAGCAGTCAGGCGGCAGGGCGGACAGATACGCAGTATTTT
once	TRBV9	NA	TRBJ2-7	CASSPYSRRHTYEQYF	TGTGCCAGCAGCCCTTACTCCCGGCGTCACACCTACGAGCAGTACTTC
NA	TRBV9	TRBD1	TRBJ1-2	CASSAGTGPSSRYGYTF	TGTGCCAGCAGCGCTGGGACAGGCCCGTCTTCACGCTATGGCTACACCTTC
NA	TRBV5-1	NA	TRBJ1-2	CASSLVPGINGYTF	TGCGCCAGCAGCTTGGTCCCGGGGATAAATGGCTACACCTTC
NA	TRBV20-1	TRBD2	TRBJ2-7	CSAREREGLKFYEQYF	TGCAGTGCTAGAGAGCGGGAGGGCCTAAAGTTCTACGAGCAGTACTTC
few	TRBV7-9	TRBD1	TRBJ2-7	CASSGTGAYEQYF	TGTGCCAGCAGCGGGACAGGGGCGTACGAGCAGTACTTC
once	TRBV7-9	NA	TRBJ1-1	CASSLMEAAEAFF	TGTGCCAGCAGCTTAATGGAGGCCGCTGAAGCTTTCTTT
NA	TRBV12-3/TRBV12-4	NA	TRBJ2-2	CASSLIGGYTGELFF	TGTGCCAGCAGTTTAATCGGGGGCTACACCGGGGAGCTGTTTTTT
NA	TRBV20-1	TRBD2	TRBJ2-7	CSARSLADPYEQYF	TGCAGTGCTCGATCCCTAGCGGATCCCTACGAGCAGTACTTC
NA	TRBV7-2	NA	TRBJ2-3	CASSLAASTDTQYF	TGTGCCAGCAGCTTAGCGGCCAGCACAGATACGCAGTATTTT
NA	TRBV6-6	NA	TRBJ2-1	CASSYKGEQFF	TGTGCCAGCAGTTACAAGGGAGAGCAGTTCTTC
NA	TRBV7-6	NA	TRBJ2-3	CASSSQPLKDTQYF	TGTGCCAGCAGCTCCCAGCCCCTGAAAGATACGCAGTATTTT
NA	TRBV6-6	TRBD2	TRBJ2-4	CASSTPWDSGRNIQYF	TGTGCCAGCAGTACCCCGTGGGATAGCGGGAGGAACATTCAGTACTTC
NA	TRBV5-1	NA	TRBJ2-3	CASSLATLHTDGQYF	TGCGCCAGCAGCTTGGCCACTCTCCACACAGATGGGCAGTATTTT
NA	TRBV2	NA	TRBJ1-3	CASGTLSGNTIYF	TGTGCCAGCGGGACCCTCTCTGGAAACACCATATATTTT
NA	TRBV7-9	NA	TRBJ1-3	CASSRGQPGGSGNTIYF	TGTGCCAGCAGCCGGGGACAACCCGGAGGCTCTGGAAACACCATATATTTT
NA	TRBV27	NA	TRBJ2-3	CASNRGGGTDTQYF	TGTGCCAGTAACAGAGGGGGAGGTACAGATACGCAGTATTTT
NA	TRBV6-5	TRBD2	TRBJ2-1	CASSYSILAGGGGRRDEQFF	TGTGCCAGCAGTTACTCGATACTAGCGGGAGGAGGGGGTCGGAGGGATGAGCAGTTCTTC
NA	TRBV5-1	NA	TRBJ2-3	CASSLERVSTDTQYF	TGCGCCAGCAGCTTGGAGAGGGTCAGCACAGATACGCAGTATTTT
NA	TRBV4-2	NA	TRBJ2-5	CASSQDFSGQETQYF	TGTGCCAGCAGCCAAGATTTTTCAGGCCAAGAGACCCAGTACTTC
NA	TRBV6-5	TRBD1	TRBJ2-3	CASSPGDREPDTQYF	TGTGCCAGCAGTCCCGGGGACAGGGAACCAGATACGCAGTATTTT
NA	TRBV3-1	TRBD1	TRBJ2-4	CASSQAGQRNIQYF	TGTGCCAGCAGCCAAGCGGGACAGCGAAACATTCAGTACTTC
NA	TRBV12-3/TRBV12-4	NA	TRBJ1-5	CASSSSTVRYNSNQPQHF	TGTGCCAGCAGTTCGTCAACAGTGAGGTATAATAGCAATCAGCCCCAGCATTTT
NA	TRBV6-6	TRBD2	TRBJ2-4	CASSSLAGVGGVIQYF	TGTGCCAGCAGTTCACTAGCGGGAGTGGGTGGCGTCATTCAGTACTTC
NA	TRBV9	TRBD1	TRBJ1-6	CASSPRQGDNSPLHF	TGTGCCAGCAGCCCCCGACAGGGGGATAATTCACCCCTCCACTTT
NA	TRBV2	NA	TRBJ1-2	CASNRLAGSNYGYTF	TGTGCCAGCAATCGCCTTGCAGGTTCCAACTATGGCTACACCTTC
few	TRBV6-2/TRBV6-3	NA	TRBJ2-2	CASSSRGGGELFF	TGTGCCAGCAGTTCAAGGGGCGGCGGGGAGCTGTTTTTT
NA	TRBV7-9	NA	TRBJ2-7	CASSLMRGREQYF	TGTGCCAGCAGCTTAATGCGGGGGCGGGAGCAGTACTTC
NA	TRBV2	TRBD1	TRBJ1-3	CASSEYGTGNGNTIYF	TGTGCCAGCAGTGAATATGGGACAGGGAATGGAAACACCATATATTTT
NA	TRBV2	NA	TRBJ2-5	CASSEAVTQYF	TGTGCCAGCAGTGAAGCAGTGACCCAGTACTTC
once	TRBV4-3	NA	TRBJ1-1	CASSRGVDTEAFF	TGCGCCAGCAGCAGGGGAGTGGACACTGAAGCTTTCTTT
NA	TRBV12-3/TRBV12-4	NA	TRBJ2-7	CASSFRVGEQYF	TGTGCCAGCAGTTTCAGGGTTGGGGAGCAGTACTTC
NA	TRBV14	NA	TRBJ2-4	CASSASGPNIQYF	TGTGCCAGCAGCGCCAGCGGCCCCAACATTCAGTACTTC
NA	TRBV6-2/TRBV6-3	TRBD1	TRBJ2-7	CASNTLGRDRAYEQYF	TGTGCCAGCAACACACTTGGCCGGGACAGAGCCTACGAGCAGTACTTC
few	TRBV7-2	TRBD2	TRBJ2-1	CASSSFPRSGKSNEQFF	TGTGCCAGCAGCTCATTCCCTCGGAGCGGGAAGAGCAATGAGCAGTTCTTC